This entry lists 21 T cell receptor beta chains sequenced from one sample in a study of blood T cell repertoires in COVID-19. Generated by immunoSEQ multiplex PCR, the TCRdb table keeps only in-frame clones and is missing some. The top ten clones hold about 3.4% of a sample with some 270,000 clones, over 75% of them seen once. Material for sequencing was PBMCs or T cells enriched from blood (not recorded which). Receptors originate from a woman aged 40 to 50 who had been exposed to COVID-19.

V is TRBV2 and J is TRBJ1-5; tentative D call: TRBD1 (5 bases). The CDR3 runs 15 residues. Trimming shortened V by 7 bases and J by 1 base, and 14 bases separated the two germline ends. Germline V gives CDR1 SNHLY, CDR2 FYNNEI. Here the CDR3 DNA reads TGTGCCAGCAATCAGGGATGGACAAGCAATCAGCCCCAGCATTTT. Protein product: CASNQGWTSNQPQHF.

This clone was observed a single time. The chain combines TRBV7-9 with TRBJ2-5; 10 positions match TRBD2. The germline CDR1 and CDR2 sequences are SEHNR and FQNEAQ (reference sequence). The CDR3 consists of 14 residues. The V segment lost 3 bases and the J segment 4 bases; nucleotides outside the gene matches: 2. CDR3 residues: CASSFLAGVETQYF. Written as DNA, the CDR3 is TGTGCCAGCAGCTTCCTAGCGGGAGTAGAGACCCAGTACTTC.

The gene calls are TRBV3-1 (or the pseudogene TRBV3-2) and TRBJ1-5, with D uncertain. The germline V gene has CDR1 LGHDT and CDR2 YNNKEL (reference sequence). Trimming took 5 bases from V and 4 from J, leaving 12 bases between them. The length of the CDR3 is 14 residues. The CDR3 spells CASSGGARNQPQHF. In DNA, the CDR3 is TGTGCCAGCAGCGGAGGTGCACGGAATCAGCCCCAGCATTTT.

This chain connects TRBV28 to TRBJ2-3, with TRBD2 matching 11 bases. Looked up from germline, CDR1 is MDHEN and CDR2 is SYDVKM. The CDR3 loop spans 14 amino acids. The V and J ends lost 10 bases and 2 bases, in that order; junction bases with no gene match: 5. As DNA, the CDR3 is TGTGCCACCAGACTAGCGGGGCTCACAGATACGCAGTATTTT. It encodes CATRLAGLTDTQYF.

The chain uses TRBV28 and TRBJ1-1; TRBD1 aligns across 9 bases. This CDR3 is 16 amino acids long. Germline lookup yields CDR1 MDHEN and CDR2 SYDVKM. Trimming took 5 bases from V and 5 from J; bases not matched to a gene: 12. The CDR3 is CASSPTRGQGGTEAFF. The CDR3 coding sequence is TGTGCCAGCAGTCCTACACGGGGACAGGGCGGTACTGAAGCTTTCTTT.

This rearrangement joins TRBV6-2 or TRBV6-3 to TRBJ2-7; D uncertain. The V gene's germline CDR1 is MNHEY and CDR2 SVGEGT. The V end was cut by 6 bases, the J end by 3 bases, with 9 bases between. The length of the CDR3 is 12 residues. This chain's CDR3 is CASSPFFYEQYF. In nucleotides, the CDR3 is TGTGCCAGCAGCCCCTTCTTCTACGAGCAGTACTTC.

This rearrangement joins TRBV15 to TRBJ1-1; the D gene is possibly TRBD1 (5 bases). V was shortened by 5 bases and J by 6 bases, with 19 bases between the two germline ends. This CDR3 has 15 residues. The V gene's germline CDR1 is LNHNV and CDR2 YYDKDF (reference sequence). As DNA, the CDR3 is TGTGCCACCAGCCGTACCCAGGGAATCACGGCTGAAGCTTTCTTT. Translation: CATSRTQGITAEAFF.

The V and J genes are TRBV25-1 and TRBJ2-3; 7 nucleotides agree with TRBD2. Germline loops: CDR1 MGHDK, CDR2 SYGVNS. The CDR3 is 16 residues long. The ends lost 3 bases at V and 4 bases at J; junction bases unmatched: 10. DNA for the CDR3: TGTGCCAGCAGTGATTTGCGGCGGGGGTTCGCAGATACGCAGTATTTT. Protein sequence: CASSDLRRGFADTQYF.

This clone appeared once. The rearrangement uses TRBV9 and TRBJ2-2; a possible D gene is TRBD1 (5 bases). The CDR3 covers 13 residues. From germline, CDR1 is SGDLS and CDR2 YYNGEE. V was pared by 5 bases and J by 1 base, with 6 bases between. CDR3 sequence (DNA): TGTGCCAGCAGGCAGGGGAACACCGGGGAGCTGTTTTTT. It is translated as CASRQGNTGELFF.

V usage is TRBV30 and J usage is TRBJ2-2; 9 bases fit TRBD1. Germline V gene lookup returns CDR1 GTSNPN and CDR2 SVGIG (reference sequence). This CDR3 is 15 amino acids long. J gave up 7 bases and V 3 bases, and 9 bases lay outside the gene matches. This CDR3 reads CAWSPPGQGLGELFF. The CDR3 DNA reads TGTGCCTGGAGCCCACCGGGACAGGGTCTCGGGGAGCTGTTTTTT.

The V gene is TRBV9, the J gene TRBJ2-3; TRBD2 agrees at 9 bases. In germline, CDR1 is SGDLS, CDR2 YYNGEE. This CDR3 spans 19 amino acids. V gave up 0 bases and J gave up 6 bases; unmatched junction bases: 17. CDR3 in DNA: TGTGCCAGCAGCGTAGCGCGGACAGGACCGGGACTAGCAGGTGATACGCAGTATTTT. Translating it yields CASSVARTGPGLAGDTQYF.

This sequence joins TRBV28 and TRBJ1-5; 9 bases agree with TRBD1. The junction had 2 bases not matched to a gene; V was cut back by 2 bases and J by 3 bases. This CDR3 has 15 residues. CDR1 is MDHEN, CDR2 SYDVKM, per germline. CDR3 residues: CASSLRDRANQPQHF. The CDR3 DNA is TGTGCCAGCAGTTTACGGGACAGGGCCAATCAGCCCCAGCATTTT.

The chain uses TRBV20-1 and TRBJ1-1; tentative D call: TRBD1 (5 bases). Germline-derived CDR1 and CDR2 are DFQATT and SNEGSKA (reference sequence). V shed 7 bases and J shed 0 bases, with 6 bases lying between them. CDR3 length equals 11 residues. The CDR3 reads CSGQLNTEAFF. CDR3 coding DNA: TGCAGTGGACAGTTGAACACTGAAGCTTTCTTT.

The chain combines TRBV27 with TRBJ2-1; 8 nucleotides agree with TRBD2. This CDR3 has 17 residues. V shed 3 bases and J 7 bases; nucleotides not matched to a gene: 14. Germline loops: CDR1 MNHEY, CDR2 SMNVEV (reference sequence). CDR3 sequence reads: CASSFGTRVIGFNEQFF. CDR3 coding DNA: TGTGCCAGCAGTTTTGGGACTAGAGTTATTGGGTTTAATGAGCAGTTCTTC.

CDR3 bases: TGTGCCAGCAGCTCTCTACTAGCGGGAGTATTGGGGACCCAGTACTTC. Translating gives CASSSLLAGVLGTQYF. The chain combines TRBV7-9 with TRBJ2-5, with 11 bases matching TRBD2. CDR1 is SEHNR, CDR2 FQNEAQ, per germline (reference sequence). The CDR3 has 16 amino acids. After removal of 4 bases from V and 7 bases from J, the junction contained 11 bases not matched to a gene.

The chain links TRBV3-1 (or the pseudogene TRBV3-2) to TRBJ1-1, with TRBD1 as a possible D gene (5 bases). The germline CDR1 and CDR2 sequences are LGHDT and YNNKEL (reference sequence). This CDR3 is built from 12 residues. Trimming took off 8 bases at V and 5 bases at J, with 12 bases between the two ends. CDR3 coding DNA: TGTGCCAGCGGCCGGGGGGAGACTGAAGCTTTCTTT. Its translation is CASGRGETEAFF.

V is TRBV5-8 and J is TRBJ1-4; TRBD1 aligns across 11 bases. The germline CDR1 and CDR2 sequences are SGHTS and YDEGEE. There are 14 residues in the CDR3. The V segment lost 4 bases and the J segment 7 bases; nucleotides outside the gene matches: 3. CDR3 in amino acids: CASSRGQGGEKLFF. The CDR3 DNA is TGTGCCAGCAGCAGGGGACAGGGGGGTGAAAAACTGTTTTTT.

CDR3 in DNA: TGTGCCAGCAGTGATTGGGACAGCTACTATGGCTACACCTTC. Its translation is CASSDWDSYYGYTF. The V call is TRBV2, the J call TRBJ1-2; TRBD1 agrees at 7 bases. CDR1 and CDR2 (germline): SNHLY, FYNNEI. The CDR3 sequence is 14 residues long. J gave up 3 bases and V 3 bases, and 4 bases lay outside the gene matches.

The chain is built from TRBV15 and TRBJ1-5; 7 bases agree with TRBD1. Per the germline V gene, CDR1 is LNHNV and CDR2 is YYDKDF (reference sequence). This CDR3 has 16 amino acids. The V gene end was trimmed by 0 bases and the J gene end by 6 bases; junction bases not matched to a gene: 8. CDR3 sequence (DNA): TGTGCCACCAGCAGAGACCCCAACAGGGGAGGTCAGCCCCAGCATTTT. Its translation is CATSRDPNRGGQPQHF.

The chain uses TRBV10-3 and TRBJ2-5; 9 bases are shared with TRBD1. Germline V lookup: CDR1 ENHRY, CDR2 SYGVKD. Trimming at V came to 7 bases and at J to 4 bases, leaving 7 bases not matched to a gene. This CDR3 comprises 14 residues. Written as DNA, the CDR3 is TGTGCCATCAACCCAGGGACAGGGCGAGAGACCCAGTACTTC. Protein sequence: CAINPGTGRETQYF.

This clone was seen a few times. One end of the junction is discordant with germline, which a read error may explain. This chain uses TRBV5-1 with TRBJ2-5; no clear D gene. CDR1 is SGHRS, CDR2 YFSETQ, per germline. The CDR3 is made up of 14 amino acids. This CDR3 reads CASSQNGGQETQYF. The CDR3 coding sequence is TGTGCCAGCAGCCAGAACGGCGGACAAGAGACCCAGTACTTC.